The 15 T cell receptor beta chains below come from one sample, sequenced in a study of blood T cell repertoires in COVID-19. Assay: immunoSEQ multiplex PCR; the TCRdb copy retains only in-frame clones and omits some. Of about 290,000 clones in the sample, approximately 90% are singletons; the top ten hold around 2.9%. The specimen sequenced was peripheral blood. The source of these receptors is a woman aged 25 to 39 with active or convalescent COVID-19.

CDR3 region: CASSPGRGPYGYTF. CDR3 DNA: TGTGCCAGCAGCCCGGGGAGAGGGCCCTATGGCTACACCTTC. The chain links TRBV7-2 to TRBJ1-2; no firm D call. The CDR3 consists of 14 residues. The germline V gene encodes CDR1 SGHTA and CDR2 FQGNSA. V was clipped by 5 bases and J by 4 bases, with 14 bases between them. The full variable domain, its missing parts supplied by reference TRBV7-2 and TRBJ1-2, is GAGVSQSPSNKVTEKGKDVELRCDPISGHTALYWYRQSLGQGLEFLIYFQGNSAPDKSGLPSDRFSAERTGGSVSTLTIQRTQQEDSAVYLCASSPGRGPYGYTFGSGTRLTVV.

The rearrangement joins TRBV11-2 to TRBJ2-1; TRBD1 is a possible D gene (6 bases). Germline V gene data show CDR1 as SGHAT and CDR2 as FQNNGV. There are 15 residues in the CDR3. Trimming removed 0 bases from V and 7 bases from J, with 13 bases in between. Here the CDR3 DNA reads TGTGCCAGCAGCTTAGATAGGGGCAGGGGTAATGAGCAGTTCTTC. It is translated as CASSLDRGRGNEQFF.

The chain uses TRBV28 and TRBJ1-1; D possibly corresponds to TRBD1 (5 bases). Trimming cost V 5 bases and J 5 bases, with 24 bases left between them. CDR1 is MDHEN, CDR2 SYDVKM, per germline. The CDR3 consists of 17 residues. CDR3 residues: CASSTSPASGMQTEAFF. CDR3 DNA: TGTGCCAGCAGTACGTCTCCAGCCTCAGGGATGCAGACTGAAGCTTTCTTT.

V usage is TRBV18 and J usage is TRBJ1-1; TRBD1 might be the D (5 bases). This CDR3 contains 14 residues. Trimming removed 4 bases from V and 0 bases from J, with 9 bases in between. Looked up from germline, CDR1 is KGHSH and CDR2 is LQKENI. This CDR3 is CASSLQVLNTEAFF. The DNA of the CDR3 is TGTGCCAGCTCACTACAGGTTTTGAACACTGAAGCTTTCTTT.

Details on this clone: This sample also contains other DNA sequences that code for the same CDR3. The chain has TRBV5-1 and TRBJ1-3; D gene unclear. Germline V gene data show CDR1 as SGHRS and CDR2 as YFSETQ. V lost 0 bases and J 0 bases, leaving 7 bases between the germline ends. This CDR3 has 15 residues. DNA of the CDR3: TGCGCCAGCAGCTTGGGGCAGTCCTCTGGAAACACCATATATTTT. It specifies CASSLGQSSGNTIYF.

This rearrangement joins TRBV27 to TRBJ1-6; 7 bases map to TRBD1. CDR3 length equals 18 residues. Germline-derived CDR1 and CDR2 are MNHEY and SMNVEV (reference sequence). With V trimmed by 5 bases and J by 4 bases, 14 bases remained unmatched. CDR3 DNA: TGTGCCAGCAGTCTGTTTGGGACAGTGACTACTTATAATTCACCCCTCCACTTT. As protein: CASSLFGTVTTYNSPLHF.

The chain carries TRBV7-2 and TRBJ1-1; 7 nucleotides match TRBD1. The CDR3 is 16 amino acids. Germline V gene data show CDR1 as SGHTA and CDR2 as FQGNSA. V lost 5 bases and J lost 1; bases outside the gene matches: 10. The CDR3 protein is CASSRKLDRPNTEAFF. The CDR3 DNA is TGTGCCAGCAGCCGCAAACTGGACAGGCCGAACACTGAAGCTTTCTTT.

This clone was picked up one time. This chain joins TRBV28 and TRBJ2-1; D possibly corresponds to TRBD1 (6 bases). The CDR3 sequence is 16 residues long. The germline gives CDR1 MDHEN, CDR2 SYDVKM. Trimming removed 1 base at V and 5 bases at J, with 15 bases between. The CDR3 spells CASSLFRGRGDNEQFF. In DNA, the CDR3 is TGTGCCAGCAGTTTATTCCGGGGCAGGGGTGACAATGAGCAGTTCTTC.

This chain connects TRBV23-1 to TRBJ1-2; tentative D call: TRBD1 (5 bases). TRBV23-1 is sorted into the ORF group, with uncertain function. This CDR3 has 17 amino acids. The germline V and J ends were trimmed by 3 bases and 2 bases, with 19 bases remaining between them. The CDR3 DNA reads TGCGCCAGCAGTCAGACGACTCTTCAGACAGAAAACTATGGCTACACCTTC. This codes for CASSQTTLQTENYGYTF.

The chain combines TRBV9 with TRBJ2-1; tentative D call: TRBD2 (7 bases). The CDR3 has 16 amino acids. Trimming took 4 bases from V and 4 from J, leaving 18 bases between them. Germline V gives CDR1 SGDLS, CDR2 YYNGEE. CDR3 sequence: CASSLLGGADYNEQFF. DNA for the CDR3: TGTGCCAGCAGCCTCTTGGGGGGGGCTGATTACAATGAGCAGTTCTTC.

V and J are TRBV6-5 and TRBJ2-7, with a possible D match to TRBD1 (6 bases). CDR1 and CDR2 (germline): MNHEY, SVGAGI. Deletions cut 8 bases from V and 0 bases from J, with 11 bases between. This CDR3 is 13 amino acids long. The chain's CDR3 is CASVTGYSYEQYF. CDR3 sequence (DNA): TGTGCCAGCGTGACAGGCTACTCCTACGAGCAGTACTTC.

This clone was detected only a few times. V is TRBV6-1 and J is TRBJ2-3; possibly TRBD1 for D (5 bases). V lost 3 bases and J lost 5, with 18 bases in between. Germline assignment: CDR1 MNHNS and CDR2 SASEGT. CDR3 size: 16 residues. CDR3 in amino acids: CASSDPDRTWVDTQYF. CDR3 sequence (DNA): TGTGCCAGCAGTGACCCAGACAGAACCTGGGTAGATACGCAGTATTTT.

The chain has TRBV7-3 and TRBJ1-5, with D unclear. CDR1 and CDR2 from the germline V gene are SGHTA and FQGTGA. V was clipped by 5 bases and J by 3 bases, with 8 bases between them. This CDR3 comprises 13 residues. CDR3 in DNA: TGTGCCAGCAGCCGGGAGGTCAATCAGCCCCAGCATTTT. Amino acids: CASSREVNQPQHF.

The V and J genes are TRBV6-4 and TRBJ1-1, with 10 positions matching TRBD1. The trim removed 0 bases at V and 1 base at J, leaving 2 bases unmatched. Germline V gene sequence: CDR1 MRHNA, CDR2 SNTAGT. CDR3 length: 16 residues. The CDR3 protein is CASSDSRQGANTEAFF. In nucleotides, the CDR3 is TGTGCCAGCAGTGACTCCCGACAGGGGGCGAACACTGAAGCTTTCTTT.

J is TRBJ2-1 and V is TRBV5-5; TRBD2 matches 7 bases. This CDR3 is built from 15 residues. The germline CDR1 and CDR2 sequences are SGHKS and YYEKEE (reference sequence). The trim removed 0 bases at V and 7 bases at J, leaving 7 bases unmatched. This CDR3 reads CASSLGRAGKNEQFF. In nucleotides, the CDR3 is TGTGCCAGCAGCTTGGGGAGAGCGGGGAAGAATGAGCAGTTCTTC.